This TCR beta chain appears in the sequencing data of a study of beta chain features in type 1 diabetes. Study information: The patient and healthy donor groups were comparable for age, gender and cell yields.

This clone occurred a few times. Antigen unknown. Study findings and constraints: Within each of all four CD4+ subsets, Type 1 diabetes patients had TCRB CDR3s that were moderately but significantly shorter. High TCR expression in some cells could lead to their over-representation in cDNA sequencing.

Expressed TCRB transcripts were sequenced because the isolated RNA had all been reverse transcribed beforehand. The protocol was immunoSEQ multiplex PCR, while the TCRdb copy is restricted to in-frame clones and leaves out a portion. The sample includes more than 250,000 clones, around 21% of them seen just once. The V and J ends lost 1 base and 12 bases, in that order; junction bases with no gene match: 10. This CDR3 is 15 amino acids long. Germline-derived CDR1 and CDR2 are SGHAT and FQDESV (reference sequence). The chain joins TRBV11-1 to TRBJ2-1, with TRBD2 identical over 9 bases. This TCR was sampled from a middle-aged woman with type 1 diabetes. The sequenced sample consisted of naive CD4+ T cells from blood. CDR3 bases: TGTGCCAGCAGCTTAGGCGGCGGGAGGGTAACGCGGCAGTTCTTC. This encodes CASSLGGGRVTRQFF.